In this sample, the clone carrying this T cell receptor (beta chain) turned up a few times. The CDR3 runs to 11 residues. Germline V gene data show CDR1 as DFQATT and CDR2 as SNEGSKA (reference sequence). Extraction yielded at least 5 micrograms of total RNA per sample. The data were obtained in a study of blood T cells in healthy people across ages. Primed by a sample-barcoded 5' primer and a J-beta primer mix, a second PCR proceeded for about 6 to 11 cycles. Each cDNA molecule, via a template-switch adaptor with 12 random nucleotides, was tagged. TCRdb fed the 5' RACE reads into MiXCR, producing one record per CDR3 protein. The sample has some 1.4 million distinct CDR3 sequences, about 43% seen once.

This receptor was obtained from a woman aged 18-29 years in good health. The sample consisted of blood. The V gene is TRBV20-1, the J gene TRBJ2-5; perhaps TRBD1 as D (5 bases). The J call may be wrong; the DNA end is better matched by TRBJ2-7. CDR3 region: CSARDKIEQYF. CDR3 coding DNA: TGCAGTGCTAGGGACAAGATCGAGCAGTACTTC.